The clone carrying this T cell receptor beta chain has ten or more counts. Its matching antigen is unknown. Looked up from germline, CDR1 is SGDLS and CDR2 is YYNGEE. The CDR3 sequence is 16 residues long. V shed 4 bases and J 2 bases; nucleotides not matched to a gene: 10. This specimen comes from a study of CD8 T cells in ankylosing spondylitis. The study's findings and limits: Reportedly, disease-linked clones are significantly enriched in ankylosing spondylitis patients' matched synovial fluid. Seemingly characteristic of ankylosing spondylitis blood was a TCR beta motif consisting of several highly homologous variants.

MiXCR, run by TCRdb on the 5' RACE reads, gives a single entry per CDR3 protein. Among tens of thousands of distinct CDR3 sequences, less than 6.5% were seen once, and the ten largest hold around 1.8%. The chain carries TRBV9 and TRBJ2-3; 7 nucleotides line up with TRBD2. The TCR originated in a female donor with ankylosing spondylitis or in good health (not recorded which). The sequenced material came from blood, either unsorted or a sorted T cell fraction (not recorded which). The CDR3 DNA sequence: TGTGCCAGCAGCCCCTTGTTCGGGGGGACCACAGATACGCAGTATTTT. Protein: CASSPLFGGTTDTQYF.